The source of this TCR beta chain is a study of blood T cell repertoires in COVID-19. About the study: Italy, Spain and the United States were the sources of the convalescent and acute COVID-19 samples.

Across 20 to 25 US areas, participants ranged in age from about 18 to 90 years. Cohort assignment relied on participant-reported clinical history. All recovered Cohort 3 donors got two negative PCRs, got clearance, or saw symptom resolution. V was pared by 4 bases and J by 2 bases, with 10 bases between. CDR1 is KGHDR and CDR2 is SFDVKD in the germline V gene. The CDR3 is made up of 15 amino acids. The method was immunoSEQ multiplex PCR; TCRdb's version includes in-frame clones alone and lacks a portion of them. Here the sample spans around 150,000 clones, nearly 80% being singletons. The rearrangement uses TRBV24-1 and TRBJ2-2; D possibly corresponds to TRBD2 (6 bases). This receptor was taken from a woman between 50 and 59 years old who had recovered from COVID-19. The specimen was PBMCs or T cells enriched from blood (not recorded which). This CDR3 reads CATSESGLNTGELFF. The CDR3 DNA follows: TGTGCCACCAGTGAGTCGGGACTTAACACCGGGGAGCTGTTTTTT.